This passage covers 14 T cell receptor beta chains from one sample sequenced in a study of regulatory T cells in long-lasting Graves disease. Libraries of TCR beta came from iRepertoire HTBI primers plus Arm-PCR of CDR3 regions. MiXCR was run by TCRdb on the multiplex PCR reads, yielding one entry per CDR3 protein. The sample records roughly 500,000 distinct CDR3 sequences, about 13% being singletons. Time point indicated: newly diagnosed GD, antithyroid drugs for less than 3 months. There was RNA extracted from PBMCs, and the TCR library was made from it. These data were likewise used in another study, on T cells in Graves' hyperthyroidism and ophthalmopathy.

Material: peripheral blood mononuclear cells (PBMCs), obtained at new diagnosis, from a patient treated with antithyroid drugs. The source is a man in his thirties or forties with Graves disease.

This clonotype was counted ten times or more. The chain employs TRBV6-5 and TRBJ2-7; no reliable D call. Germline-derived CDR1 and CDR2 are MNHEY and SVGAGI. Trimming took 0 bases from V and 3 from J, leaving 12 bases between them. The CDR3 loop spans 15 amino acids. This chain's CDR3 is CASSYSRLVLYEQYF. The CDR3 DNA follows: TGTGCCAGCAGTTACTCTCGTCTAGTCCTCTACGAGCAGTACTTC.

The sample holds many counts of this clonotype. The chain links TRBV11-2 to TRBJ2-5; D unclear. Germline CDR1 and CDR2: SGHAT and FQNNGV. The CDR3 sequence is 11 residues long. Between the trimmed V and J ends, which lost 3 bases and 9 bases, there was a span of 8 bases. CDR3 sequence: CASSFTAPQYF. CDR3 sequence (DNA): TGTGCCAGCAGCTTCACGGCCCCCCAGTACTTC.

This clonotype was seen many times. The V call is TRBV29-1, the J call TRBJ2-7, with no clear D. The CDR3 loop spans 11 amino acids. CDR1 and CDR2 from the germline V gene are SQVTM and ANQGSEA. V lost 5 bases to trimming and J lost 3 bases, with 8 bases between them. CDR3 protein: CSVYPHYEQYF. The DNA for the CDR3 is TGCAGCGTTTACCCTCACTACGAGCAGTACTTC.

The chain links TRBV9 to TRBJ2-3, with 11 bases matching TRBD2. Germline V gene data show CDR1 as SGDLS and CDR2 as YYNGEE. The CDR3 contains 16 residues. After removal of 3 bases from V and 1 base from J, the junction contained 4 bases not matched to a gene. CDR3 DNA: TGTGCCAGCAGCGCAAGGACTAGCGGGCGCACAGATACGCAGTATTTT. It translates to CASSARTSGRTDTQYF. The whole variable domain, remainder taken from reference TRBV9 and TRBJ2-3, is DSGVTQTPKHLITATGQRVTLRCSPRSGDLSVYWYQQSLDQGLQFLIQYYNGEERAKGNILERFSAQQFPDLHSELNLSSLELGDSALYFCASSARTSGRTDTQYFGPGTRLTVL.

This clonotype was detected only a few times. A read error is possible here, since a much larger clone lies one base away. DNA for the CDR3: TGTGCCAGCAGCGTCCCACAGGGCCAAGCCCAGCATTTT. Translated: CASSVPQGQAQHF. The chain couples TRBV12-3 or TRBV12-4 to TRBJ1-5; possible D gene TRBD1, 6 bases. This CDR3 region has 13 residues. V gave up 6 bases and J gave up 11 bases, with 17 bases separating them.

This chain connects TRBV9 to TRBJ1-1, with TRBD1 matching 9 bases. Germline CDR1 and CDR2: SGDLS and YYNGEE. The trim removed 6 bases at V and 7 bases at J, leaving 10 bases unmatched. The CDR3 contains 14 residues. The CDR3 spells CASNPGQGVYEAFF. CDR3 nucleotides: TGTGCCAGCAACCCGGGACAGGGCGTTTATGAAGCTTTCTTT.

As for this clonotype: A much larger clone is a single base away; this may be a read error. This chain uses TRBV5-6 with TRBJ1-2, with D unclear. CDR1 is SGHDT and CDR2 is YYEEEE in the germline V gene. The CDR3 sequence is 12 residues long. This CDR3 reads CAGSFSNYGYTF. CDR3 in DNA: TGTGCCGGCAGCTTCTCTAACTATGGCTACACCTTC. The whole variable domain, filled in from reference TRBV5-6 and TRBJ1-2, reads DAGVTQSPTHLIKTRGQQVTLRCSPKSGHDTVSWYQQALGQGPQFIFQYYEEEERQRGNFPDRFSGHQFPNYSSELNVNALLLGDSALYLCAGSFSNYGYTFGSGTRLTVV.

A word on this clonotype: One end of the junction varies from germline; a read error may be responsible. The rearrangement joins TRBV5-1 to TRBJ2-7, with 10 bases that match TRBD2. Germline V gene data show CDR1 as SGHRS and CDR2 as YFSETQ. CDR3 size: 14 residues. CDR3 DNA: TGCGTCAGCAGCTTGGCCGGGACTAGCGATGAGCAGTACTTC. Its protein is CVSSLAGTSDEQYF.

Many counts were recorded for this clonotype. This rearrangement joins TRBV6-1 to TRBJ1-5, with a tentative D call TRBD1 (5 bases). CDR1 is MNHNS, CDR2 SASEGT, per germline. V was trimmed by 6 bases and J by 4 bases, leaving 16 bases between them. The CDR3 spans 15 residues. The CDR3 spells CASRQPGLLNQPQHF. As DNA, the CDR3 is TGTGCCAGCAGGCAACCGGGACTCCTGAATCAGCCCCAGCATTTT.

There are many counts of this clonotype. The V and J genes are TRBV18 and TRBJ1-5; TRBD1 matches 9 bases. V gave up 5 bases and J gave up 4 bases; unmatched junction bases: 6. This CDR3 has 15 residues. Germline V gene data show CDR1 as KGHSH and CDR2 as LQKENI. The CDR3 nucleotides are TGTGCCAGCTCATCGACAGGGGGGCAAAATCAGCCCCAGCATTTT. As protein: CASSSTGGQNQPQHF.

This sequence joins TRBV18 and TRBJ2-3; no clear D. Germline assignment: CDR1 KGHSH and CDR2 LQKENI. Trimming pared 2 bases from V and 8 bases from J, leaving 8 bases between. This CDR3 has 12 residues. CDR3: CASSPTVSTQYF. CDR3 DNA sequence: TGTGCCAGCTCACCAACGGTGTCTACGCAGTATTTT.

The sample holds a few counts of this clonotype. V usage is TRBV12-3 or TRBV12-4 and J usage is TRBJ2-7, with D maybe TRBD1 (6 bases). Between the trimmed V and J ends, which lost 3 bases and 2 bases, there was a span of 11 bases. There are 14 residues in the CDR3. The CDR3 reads CASSFARGPYEQYF. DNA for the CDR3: TGTGCCAGCAGTTTCGCCAGGGGACCCTACGAGCAGTACTTC.

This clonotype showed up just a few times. The CDR3 sequence: CASSFRASGSPYEQYF. The CDR3 coding sequence is TGTGCCAGCAGCTTTAGGGCTAGCGGGAGTCCCTACGAGCAGTACTTC. The genes are TRBV11-2 and TRBJ2-7; TRBD2 aligns across 10 bases. The CDR3 loop spans 16 amino acids. V trimming: 3 bases; J trimming: 2 bases; junction bases outside the gene matches: 7. Germline CDR1 is SGHAT and CDR2 is FQNNGV.

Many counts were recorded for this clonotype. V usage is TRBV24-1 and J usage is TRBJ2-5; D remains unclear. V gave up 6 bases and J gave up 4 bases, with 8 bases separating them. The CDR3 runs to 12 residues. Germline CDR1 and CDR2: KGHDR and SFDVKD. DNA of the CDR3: TGTGCCACCAGTCCCGGATCAGAGACCCAGTACTTC. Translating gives CATSPGSETQYF.